This TCR beta chain was sequenced during a study of patients and donors after allogeneic stem cell transplantation. MiXCR, applied by TCRdb to the RT-PCR reads, yields one record per CDR3 protein. The sample yields more than 55,000 distinct CDR3 sequences, 10% to 15% seen once. This CDR3 is built from 18 residues. Germline assignment: CDR1 SGHTA and CDR2 FQGTGA. V lost 6 bases to trimming and J lost 0 bases, with 20 bases between them. This clonotype was seen more than once but under ten times. The chain employs TRBV7-3 and TRBJ2-2, with D possibly called TRBD1 or TRBD2 (5 bases each). This TCR was sampled from a human donor who was either an allogeneic HSCT recipient or a stem cell or donor lymphocyte infusion donor (not recorded which). It is not recorded whose cells these are; they may come from a transplant donor. What was sequenced was blood, either unsorted or a sorted T cell fraction (not recorded which). CDR3 coding DNA: TGTGCCAGCAGTCCGGGGACCGTCCTACCCTCGAACACCGGGGAGCTGTTTTTT. Amino acids: CASSPGTVLPSNTGELFF. Full variable domain (rest looked up from reference TRBV7-3 and TRBJ2-2): GAGVSQTPSNKVTEKGKYVELRCDPISGHTALYWYRQSLGQGPEFLIYFQGTGAADDSGLPNDRFFAVRPEGSVSTLKIQRTERGDSAVYLCASSPGTVLPSNTGELFFGEGSRLTVL.